This passage covers 27 T cell receptor beta chains from one sample sequenced in a study of stem cell transplantation in POMP-related autoinflammatory disease. TCRdb's copy holds only in-frame clones and misses some; the assay was immunoSEQ multiplex PCR. The sample consists of tens of thousands of clones, roughly 90% of them appearing once. Sequencing used CD4+ T cells from PBMCs, obtained after stem cell transplantation. These receptors originate from a human patient with POMP-related autoinflammation and immune dysregulation (PRAID). Some T cells here may be from the graft donor.

This clone was detected only a few times. Other DNA sequences from this sample encode an identical CDR3 as well. The gene calls are TRBV6-5 and TRBJ1-5; D gene ambiguous. CDR1 and CDR2 (germline): MNHEY, SVGAGI. The CDR3 length is 13 residues. With 0 bases removed from V and 6 bases from J, the gap between germline ends came to 6 bases. The CDR3 here is CASSYSQSQPQHF. In DNA form, the CDR3 reads TGTGCCAGCAGTTACTCGCAGAGTCAGCCCCAGCATTTT.

This rearrangement joins TRBV25-1 to TRBJ1-2, with a possible D match to TRBD1 (5 bases). Germline lookup yields CDR1 MGHDK and CDR2 SYGVNS. Trimming took 5 bases from V and 4 from J, leaving 8 bases between them. This CDR3 has 12 residues. Written as DNA, the CDR3 is TGTGCCAGCAGTCGGCAGGGCTATGGCTACACCTTC. It translates to CASSRQGYGYTF.

The rearrangement links TRBV19 to TRBJ1-5; D not certain. Per the germline V gene, CDR1 is LNHDA and CDR2 is SQIVND (reference sequence). The length of the CDR3 is 16 residues. The V and J ends lost 5 bases and 1 base respectively, with 15 bases between them. The CDR3 loop is CASSPRHLTSNQPQHF. CDR3 DNA: TGTGCCAGTAGTCCAAGACATTTAACGAGCAATCAGCCCCAGCATTTT. Full variable domain (missing parts from reference TRBV19 and TRBJ1-5): DGGITQSPKYLFRKEGQNVTLSCEQNLNHDAMYWYRQDPGQGLRLIYYSQIVNDFQKGDIAEGYSVSREKKESFPLTVTSAQKNPTAFYLCASSPRHLTSNQPQHFGDGTRLSIL.

This rearrangement joins TRBV18 to TRBJ2-7; maybe TRBD1 (6 bases). This CDR3 region has 13 residues. Trimming shortened V by 6 bases and J by 5 bases, and 14 bases separated the two germline ends. Germline lookup yields CDR1 KGHSH and CDR2 LQKENI. The CDR3 DNA follows: TGTGCCAGCTCCCCCGGGACAACTCACGAGCAGTACGTC. Translation gives CASSPGTTHEQYV.

This rearrangement joins TRBV2 to TRBJ2-2; the D gene is possibly TRBD1 (6 bases). Between the trimmed V and J ends, which lost 7 bases and 2 bases, there was a span of 11 bases. The CDR3 length is 14 residues. In germline, CDR1 is SNHLY, CDR2 FYNNEI. CDR3 loop: CASIAGANTGELFF. CDR3 DNA sequence: TGTGCCAGCATTGCAGGGGCCAACACCGGGGAGCTGTTTTTT.

The chain recombines TRBV5-4 with TRBJ2-2; weak D call: TRBD2 (6 bases). The germline V and J ends were trimmed by 5 bases and 2 bases, with 10 bases remaining between them. The CDR3 spans 14 residues. CDR1 SGHNT and CDR2 YYREEE come from the germline V gene (reference sequence). The CDR3 region is CASRHSGNTGELFF. The CDR3 nucleotides read TGTGCCAGCAGACATAGCGGCAACACCGGGGAGCTGTTTTTT.

The chain employs TRBV7-9 and TRBJ2-2; TRBD1 aligns across 10 bases. The CDR3 loop spans 17 amino acids. CDR1 is SEHNR, CDR2 FQNEAQ, per germline (reference sequence). V gave up 5 bases and J gave up 1 base; unmatched junction bases: 7. The CDR3 sequence is CASSAQTGGMNTGELFF. In DNA, the CDR3 is TGTGCCAGCAGCGCCCAGACAGGGGGCATGAACACCGGGGAGCTGTTTTTT.

Written as DNA, the CDR3 is TGTGCCACCTCCGGGAGGACGCTGCAAGGGGGGGATGAGCAGTTCTTC. The encoded protein is CATSGRTLQGGDEQFF. The chain has TRBV18 and TRBJ2-1; D is possibly TRBD2 (7 bases). CDR1 is KGHSH, CDR2 LQKENI, per germline. The V end was cut by 10 bases, the J end by 8 bases, with 27 bases between. CDR3 length: 16 amino acids.

The chain couples TRBV27 to TRBJ2-6; D ambiguous. The V gene's germline CDR1 is MNHEY and CDR2 SMNVEV (reference sequence). The germline V and J ends were trimmed by 5 bases and 0 bases, with 8 bases remaining between them. The CDR3 has 15 residues. This CDR3 reads CASSTPGSGANVLTF. The CDR3 nucleotides are TGTGCCAGCAGTACCCCAGGCTCTGGGGCCAACGTCCTGACTTTC.

The gene calls are TRBV7-2 and TRBJ2-2; D gene unclear. Germline CDR1 is SGHTA and CDR2 is FQGNSA. The germline V and J ends were trimmed by 6 bases and 5 bases, with 10 bases remaining between them. This CDR3 has 13 residues. Written as DNA, the CDR3 is TGTGCCAGCAGTTATATAGGAACCGGGGAGCTGTTTTTT. Its protein product is CASSYIGTGELFF.

This clone was seen only once. The V call is TRBV2, the J call TRBJ2-7; 9 bases align to TRBD1. The CDR3 is made up of 14 amino acids. V lost 8 bases, J lost 5 bases, and 10 bases stayed unmatched. In germline, CDR1 is SNHLY, CDR2 FYNNEI. The CDR3 nucleotides read TGTGCCAGCTTGCGGACAGGGGCAATCGACGAGCAGTACTTC. This sequence encodes CASLRTGAIDEQYF.

The chain recombines TRBV6-2 or TRBV6-3 with TRBJ2-2, with no clear D. Germline lookup yields CDR1 MNHEY and CDR2 SVGEGT. V was clipped by 5 bases and J by 0 bases, with 13 bases between them. The CDR3 is 16 amino acids. CDR3 sequence reads: CASSQGSAPNTGELFF. CDR3 nucleotide sequence: TGTGCCAGCAGTCAAGGGTCAGCCCCGAACACCGGGGAGCTGTTTTTT.

The rearrangement links TRBV12-3 or TRBV12-4 to TRBJ1-6, with TRBD1 identical over 9 bases. The CDR3 loop spans 13 amino acids. The ends lost 5 bases at V and 8 bases at J; junction bases unmatched: 1. The chain's CDR3 is CASSRDRDSPLHF. For the CDR3, the DNA is TGTGCCAGCAGTAGGGACAGGGATTCACCCCTCCACTTT.

CDR3 protein: CASSPGQVNQPQHF. The CDR3 DNA reads TGTGCCAGCTCACCAGGACAGGTCAATCAGCCCCAGCATTTT. V is TRBV18 and J is TRBJ1-5; 7 bases line up with TRBD1. V trimming: 2 bases; J trimming: 3 bases; junction bases outside the gene matches: 1. Germline CDR1 KGHSH, CDR2 LQKENI. The CDR3 consists of 14 residues. Supplemented by reference TRBV18 and TRBJ1-5, the full variable domain reads NAGVMQNPRHLVRRRGQEARLRCSPMKGHSHVYWYRQLPEEGLKFMVYLQKENIIDESGMPKERFSAEFPKEGPSILRIQQVVRGDSAAYFCASSPGQVNQPQHFGDGTRLSIL.

The chain joins TRBV6-5 to TRBJ2-2; TRBD1 is a possible D gene (6 bases). Looked up from germline, CDR1 is MNHEY and CDR2 is SVGAGI. The CDR3 consists of 12 residues. Trimming cost V 8 bases and J 9 bases, with 13 bases left between them. CDR3 in amino acids: CASGRRGRELFF. The CDR3 DNA reads TGTGCCAGCGGGCGAAGGGGGAGGGAGCTGTTTTTT.

The genes are TRBV24-1 and TRBJ2-1, with 14 bases lining up with TRBD2. V dropped 0 bases and J dropped 8; count of bases not matched to a gene: 8. The CDR3 has 18 amino acids. Germline lookup yields CDR1 KGHDR and CDR2 SFDVKD. CDR3 coding DNA: TGTGCCACCAGTGATTTGTCCGGGACTAGCGGGAGAGCGGATGAGCAGTTCTTC. This sequence encodes CATSDLSGTSGRADEQFF.

The chain joins TRBV2 to TRBJ2-1; 8 bases match TRBD2. The V segment lost 4 bases and the J segment 9 bases; nucleotides outside the gene matches: 5. The CDR3 runs to 13 residues. Looked up from germline, CDR1 is SNHLY and CDR2 is FYNNEI. CDR3 sequence (DNA): TGTGCCAGCAGTGTCGATAGCGGGGCTGAGCAGTTCTTC. This codes for CASSVDSGAEQFF.

The rearrangement uses TRBV5-4 and TRBJ2-2, with 9 bases matching TRBD1. The CDR3 consists of 15 residues. With 5 bases clipped from V and 4 bases from J, the junction kept 6 bases outside the gene matches. Germline V gene data show CDR1 as SGHNT and CDR2 as YYREEE (reference sequence). CDR3 sequence: CASRSGTGSTGELFF. The CDR3 nucleotides are TGTGCCAGCAGATCCGGGACAGGGTCCACCGGGGAGCTGTTTTTT. The variable domain in full, completed from reference TRBV5-4 and TRBJ2-2, reads ETGVTQSPTHLIKTRGQQVTLRCSSQSGHNTVSWYQQALGQGPQFIFQYYREEENGRGNFPPRFSGLQFPNYSSELNVNALELDDSALYLCASRSGTGSTGELFFGEGSRLTVL.

This clone was recorded once. Other DNA sequences within the sample encode an identical CDR3. The rearrangement joins TRBV18 to TRBJ2-5; D gene ambiguous. V was clipped by 2 bases and J by 3 bases, with 7 bases between them. Looked up from germline, CDR1 is KGHSH and CDR2 is LQKENI. The CDR3 contains 13 residues. CDR3 nucleotides: TGTGCCAGCTCACCAGGGCAGGAAGAGACCCAGTACTTC. Its translation: CASSPGQEETQYF. Variable domain in full (rest from reference TRBV18 and TRBJ2-5): NAGVMQNPRHLVRRRGQEARLRCSPMKGHSHVYWYRQLPEEGLKFMVYLQKENIIDESGMPKERFSAEFPKEGPSILRIQQVVRGDSAAYFCASSPGQEETQYFGPGTRLLVL.

The chain joins TRBV18 to TRBJ2-7; 10 bases fit TRBD1. Trimming removed 3 bases from V and 5 bases from J; junction bases left unmatched: 7. Per the germline V gene, CDR1 is KGHSH and CDR2 is LQKENI. The CDR3 extends over 15 amino acids. CDR3 sequence: CASSPGQGWGDEQYF. DNA for the CDR3: TGTGCCAGCTCACCGGGACAGGGGTGGGGTGACGAGCAGTACTTC.

The V call is TRBV2, the J call TRBJ1-3, with D tentatively TRBD1 (5 bases). The V end was cut by 7 bases, the J end by 4 bases, with 8 bases between. Germline V gene data show CDR1 as SNHLY and CDR2 as FYNNEI. The CDR3 is 12 amino acids. This chain's CDR3 is CASIAGGNTIYF. For the CDR3, the DNA is TGTGCCAGCATAGCAGGGGGAAACACCATATATTTT.

V gene TRBV25-1 combines with J gene TRBJ2-5, with D possibly matching TRBD1 (5 bases). Germline V gene data show CDR1 as MGHDK and CDR2 as SYGVNS. The CDR3 covers 16 residues. Trimming pared 1 base from V and 5 bases from J, leaving 17 bases between. CDR3 sequence reads: CASSESGPGLRETQYF. DNA of the CDR3: TGTGCCAGCAGTGAATCAGGTCCAGGGCTAAGGGAGACCCAGTACTTC.

The rearrangement links TRBV18 to TRBJ2-3; D unresolved. Germline V gives CDR1 KGHSH, CDR2 LQKENI. The V gene lost 2 bases and the J gene lost 2 bases, with 8 bases spanning the gap. The CDR3 covers 14 residues. The CDR3 reads CASSPSDNTDTQYF. The CDR3 nucleotides read TGTGCCAGCTCACCAAGTGATAACACAGATACGCAGTATTTT.

The J gene is TRBJ2-5, the V gene TRBV7-8, with D perhaps matching TRBD2 (7 bases). Germline loops: CDR1 SGHVS, CDR2 FQNEAQ. The CDR3 is made up of 15 amino acids. The V end was cut by 8 bases, the J end by 2 bases, with 18 bases between. The CDR3 sequence is CASHAPGGRQETQYF. The CDR3 region has the DNA TGTGCCAGCCATGCTCCCGGGGGGCGGCAAGAGACCCAGTACTTC.

The V gene is TRBV30, the J gene TRBJ2-7; D gene uncertain. The CDR3 runs to 13 residues. From germline, CDR1 is GTSNPN and CDR2 SVGIG (reference sequence). V gave up 3 bases and J gave up 0 bases, with 9 bases separating them. The CDR3 region is CAWRIHHSYEQYF. CDR3 nucleotide sequence: TGTGCCTGGAGGATACACCACTCCTACGAGCAGTACTTC.

The chain uses TRBV6-1 and TRBJ2-3; D ambiguous. Trimming took 4 bases from V and 0 from J, leaving 14 bases between them. The germline V gene has CDR1 MNHNS and CDR2 SASEGT. This CDR3 has 16 residues. In nucleotides, the CDR3 is TGTGCCAGCAGTGGAGATTCAGACCCTAGCACAGATACGCAGTATTTT. Protein product: CASSGDSDPSTDTQYF.

This chain joins TRBV7-7 and TRBJ2-2; TRBD2 matches 12 bases. Germline-derived CDR1 and CDR2 are SSHAT and FNYEAQ (reference sequence). The CDR3 has 16 amino acids. The trim removed 2 bases at V and 10 bases at J, leaving 8 bases unmatched. The chain's CDR3 is CASSLLAGGPQTELFF. Written as DNA, the CDR3 is TGTGCCAGCAGCTTACTAGCGGGGGGGCCCCAGACGGAGCTGTTTTTT.